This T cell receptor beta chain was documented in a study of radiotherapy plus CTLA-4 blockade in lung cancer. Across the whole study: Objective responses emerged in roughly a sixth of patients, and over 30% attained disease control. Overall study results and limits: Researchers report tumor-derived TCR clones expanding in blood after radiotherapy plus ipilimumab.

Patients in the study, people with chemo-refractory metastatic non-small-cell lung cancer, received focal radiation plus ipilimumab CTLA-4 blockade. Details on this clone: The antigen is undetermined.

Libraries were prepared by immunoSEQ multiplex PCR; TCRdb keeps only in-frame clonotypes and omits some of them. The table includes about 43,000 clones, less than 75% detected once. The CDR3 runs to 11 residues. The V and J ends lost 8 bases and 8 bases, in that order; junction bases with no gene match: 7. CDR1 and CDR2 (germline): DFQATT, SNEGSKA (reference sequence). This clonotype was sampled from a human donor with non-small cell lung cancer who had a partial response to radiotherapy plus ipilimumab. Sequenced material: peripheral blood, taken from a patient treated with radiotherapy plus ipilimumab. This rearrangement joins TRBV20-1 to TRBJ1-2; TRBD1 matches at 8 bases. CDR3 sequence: CSLQGAGGYTF. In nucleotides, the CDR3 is TGCAGTCTCCAGGGGGCAGGGGGCTACACCTTC.